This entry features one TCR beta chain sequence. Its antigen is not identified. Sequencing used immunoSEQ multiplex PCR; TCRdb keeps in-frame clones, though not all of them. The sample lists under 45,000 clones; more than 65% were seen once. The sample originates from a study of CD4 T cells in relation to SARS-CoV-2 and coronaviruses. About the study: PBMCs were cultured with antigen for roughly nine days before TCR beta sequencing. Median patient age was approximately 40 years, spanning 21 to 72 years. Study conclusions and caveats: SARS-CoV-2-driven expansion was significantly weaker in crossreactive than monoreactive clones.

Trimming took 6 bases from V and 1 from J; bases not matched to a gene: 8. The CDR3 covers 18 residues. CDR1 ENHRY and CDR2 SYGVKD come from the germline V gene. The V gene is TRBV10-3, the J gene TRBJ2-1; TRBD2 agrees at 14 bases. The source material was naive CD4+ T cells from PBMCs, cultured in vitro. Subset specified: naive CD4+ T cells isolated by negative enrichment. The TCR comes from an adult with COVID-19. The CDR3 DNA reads TGTGCCATCAGAGCCGGGACTAGCGGGAGTGGTTCCTACAATGAGCAGTTCTTC. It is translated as CAIRAGTSGSGSYNEQFF.